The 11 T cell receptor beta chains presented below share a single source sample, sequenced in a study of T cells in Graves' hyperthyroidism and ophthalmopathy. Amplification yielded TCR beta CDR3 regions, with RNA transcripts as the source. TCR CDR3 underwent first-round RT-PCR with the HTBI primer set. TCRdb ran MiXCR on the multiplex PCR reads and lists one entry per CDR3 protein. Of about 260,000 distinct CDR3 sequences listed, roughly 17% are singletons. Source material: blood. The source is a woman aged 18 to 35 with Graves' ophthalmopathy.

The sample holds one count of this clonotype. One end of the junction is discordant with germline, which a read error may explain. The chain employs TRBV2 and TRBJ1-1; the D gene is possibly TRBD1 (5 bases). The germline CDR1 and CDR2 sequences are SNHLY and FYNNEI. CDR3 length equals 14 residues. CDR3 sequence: CASSGEGSGTEALF. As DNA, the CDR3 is TGTGCTAGCAGTGGTGAGGGGTCGGGAACTGAAGCTCTCTTT.

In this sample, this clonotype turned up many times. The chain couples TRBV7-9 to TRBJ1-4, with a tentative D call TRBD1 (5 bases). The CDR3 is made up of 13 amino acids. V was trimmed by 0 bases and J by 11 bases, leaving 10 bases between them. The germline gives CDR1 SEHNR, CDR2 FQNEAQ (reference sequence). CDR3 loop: CASSLAGEEKLFF. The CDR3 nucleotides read TGTGCCAGCAGCTTAGCAGGGGAAGAGAAACTGTTTTTT.

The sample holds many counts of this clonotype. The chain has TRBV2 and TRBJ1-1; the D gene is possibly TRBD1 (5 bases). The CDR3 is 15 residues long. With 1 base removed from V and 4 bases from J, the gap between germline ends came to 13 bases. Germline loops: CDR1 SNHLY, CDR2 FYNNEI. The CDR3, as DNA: TGTGCCAGCAGTGAAGTGAGGGGTAGGAGCACTGAAGCTTTCTTT. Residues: CASSEVRGRSTEAFF.

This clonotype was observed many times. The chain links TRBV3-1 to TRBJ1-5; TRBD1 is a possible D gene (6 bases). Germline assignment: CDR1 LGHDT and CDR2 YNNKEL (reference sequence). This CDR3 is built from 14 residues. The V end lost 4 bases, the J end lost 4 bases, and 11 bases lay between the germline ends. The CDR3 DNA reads TGTGCCAGCAGCCCCTACAGGGAAAATCAGCCCCAGCATTTT. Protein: CASSPYRENQPQHF.

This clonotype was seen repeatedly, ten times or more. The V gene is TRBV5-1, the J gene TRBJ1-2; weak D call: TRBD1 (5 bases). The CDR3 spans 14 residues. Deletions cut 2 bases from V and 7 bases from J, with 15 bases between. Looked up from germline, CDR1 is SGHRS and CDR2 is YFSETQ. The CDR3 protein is CASSFQDKKGGYTF. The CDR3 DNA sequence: TGCGCCAGCAGCTTTCAGGACAAAAAAGGTGGCTACACCTTC.

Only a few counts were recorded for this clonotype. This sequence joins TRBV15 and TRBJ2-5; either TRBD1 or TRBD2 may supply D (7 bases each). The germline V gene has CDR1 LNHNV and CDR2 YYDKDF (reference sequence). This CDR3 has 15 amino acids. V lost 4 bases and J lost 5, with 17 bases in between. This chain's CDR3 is CATSTGRGRVETQYF. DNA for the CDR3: TGTGCCACCAGCACAGGGAGGGGGCGCGTGGAGACCCAGTACTTC.

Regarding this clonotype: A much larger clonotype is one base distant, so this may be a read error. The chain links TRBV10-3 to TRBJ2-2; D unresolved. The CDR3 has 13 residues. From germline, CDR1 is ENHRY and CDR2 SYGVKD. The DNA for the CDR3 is TGTGTCATCCTCCGATCTTCCACCGGGGAGCTGTTTTTT. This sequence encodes CVILRSSTGELFF.

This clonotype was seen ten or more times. The CDR3: CASSSGTRQETQYF. CDR3 in DNA: TGTGCCAGCAGTTCCGGGACACGCCAAGAGACCCAGTACTTC. V usage is TRBV28 and J usage is TRBJ2-5; D possibly corresponds to TRBD1 (6 bases). The CDR3 covers 14 residues. Trimming shortened V by 4 bases and J by 1 base, and 10 bases separated the two germline ends. Germline V CDR1 and CDR2: MDHEN, SYDVKM.

Written as DNA, the CDR3 is TGTGCCAGTAGTGAGGGAGGCTATGGCTACACCTTC. This sequence encodes CASSEGGYGYTF. The V gene is TRBV19, the J gene TRBJ1-2; D is unclear. Germline lookup yields CDR1 LNHDA and CDR2 SQIVND (reference sequence). Trimming took off 5 bases at V and 4 bases at J, with 8 bases between the two ends. The CDR3 spans 12 residues.

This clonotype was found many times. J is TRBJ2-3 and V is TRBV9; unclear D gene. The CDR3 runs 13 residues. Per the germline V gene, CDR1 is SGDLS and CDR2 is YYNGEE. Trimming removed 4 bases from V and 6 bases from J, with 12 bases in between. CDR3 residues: CASSLDREDTQYF. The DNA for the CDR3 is TGTGCCAGCAGCCTGGACCGAGAGGATACGCAGTATTTT.

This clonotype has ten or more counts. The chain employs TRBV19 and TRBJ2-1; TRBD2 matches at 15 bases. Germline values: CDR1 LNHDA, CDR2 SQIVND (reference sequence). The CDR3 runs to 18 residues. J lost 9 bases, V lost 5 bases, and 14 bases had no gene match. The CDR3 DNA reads TGTGCCAGTAGTTTCCGGGGACTAGCGGGAGGATGGTCAAGTGAGCAGTTCTTC. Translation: CASSFRGLAGGWSSEQFF.